These 21 T cell receptor beta chains originate from one sample sequenced in a study of shared clonotypes between healthy human individuals. The method was immunoSEQ multiplex PCR; TCRdb's version includes in-frame clones alone and lacks a portion of them. The sample holds approximately 2,300,000 clones, around 92% seen once. The sample comprised naive CD4+ T cells from PBMCs. Subset reported: CD45RA+ positively selected. All receptors come from a man aged 18-30 years in good health. Some clones in this sample may be carry-over from other donors' samples.

Regarding this clone: The same CDR3 is also encoded by other DNA sequences in this sample. V gene TRBV5-1 combines with J gene TRBJ2-2; perhaps TRBD2 as D (7 bases). Germline CDR1 reads SGHRS; CDR2 reads YFSETQ. Trimming stripped 0 bases from V and 4 bases from J, with 10 bases between. CDR3 length: 15 amino acids. The CDR3 DNA reads as TGCGCCAGCAGCTTGGTCGGGGGGCGCACCGGGGAGCTGTTTTTT. Translation gives CASSLVGGRTGELFF.

The rearrangement uses TRBV6-5 and TRBJ2-7; tentatively, D is TRBD1 (5 bases). CDR1 MNHEY and CDR2 SVGAGI come from the germline V gene. The V gene lost 4 bases and the J gene lost 2 bases, with 12 bases spanning the gap. This CDR3 region has 14 residues. CDR3 in DNA: TGTGCCAGCAGTTCGCAGGGTCCCCCCTACGAGCAGTACTTC. As protein: CASSSQGPPYEQYF.

The chain uses TRBV5-1 and TRBJ2-5; 9 nucleotides align to TRBD2. The CDR3 is 15 amino acids. V lost 4 bases to trimming and J lost 2 bases; unmatched junction nucleotides: 6. Germline CDR1 and CDR2: SGHRS and YFSETQ. The CDR3 sequence is CASSALAGKQETQYF. Written as DNA, the CDR3 is TGCGCCAGCAGCGCCCTAGCGGGAAAGCAAGAGACCCAGTACTTC.

V usage is TRBV5-4 and J usage is TRBJ2-7, with 9 bases identical to TRBD2. Germline CDR1 reads SGHNT; CDR2 reads YYREEE (reference sequence). CDR3 length equals 17 residues. With 3 bases clipped from V and 3 bases from J, the junction kept 13 bases outside the gene matches. DNA for the CDR3: TGTGCCAGCAGCTCCCCGTTGGGTAGCGGGAGCGGCTACGAGCAGTACTTC. Its translation is CASSSPLGSGSGYEQYF.

V usage is TRBV29-1 and J usage is TRBJ2-5, with TRBD2 matching 7 bases. Germline lookup yields CDR1 SQVTM and CDR2 ANQGSEA. V shed 2 bases, J shed 4 bases, and the junction held 1 base outside the gene matches. This CDR3 spans 12 amino acids. The CDR3 here is CSVETGGETQYF. For the CDR3, the DNA is TGCAGCGTTGAAACGGGAGGAGAGACCCAGTACTTC.

The V gene is TRBV4-1, the J gene TRBJ1-2; D not resolved. Germline V CDR1 and CDR2: MGHRA, YSYEKL. The CDR3 has 14 amino acids. V was trimmed by 0 bases and J by 4 bases, leaving 9 bases between them. In DNA, the CDR3 is TGCGCCAGCAGCCAAGATGAGGAGAGCTATGGCTACACCTTC. Translated: CASSQDEESYGYTF.

The rearrangement joins TRBV11-3 to TRBJ2-1; D tentatively reads TRBD1 or TRBD2 (5 bases each). Trimming left V 5 bases short and J 12 bases short, with 14 bases between. This CDR3 is built from 12 residues. Germline lookup yields CDR1 SGHNT and CDR2 YENEEA. The CDR3 bases are TGTGCCAGCAGCCAACAACTAGGGGCGCAGTTCTTC. Its protein is CASSQQLGAQFF.

The chain links TRBV27 to TRBJ1-4; D is undetermined. The V gene's germline CDR1 is MNHEY and CDR2 SMNVEV (reference sequence). V was clipped by 5 bases and J by 0 bases, with 7 bases between them. The CDR3 runs 14 residues. The CDR3 DNA reads TGTGCCAGCAGTCCTATCACAACTAATGAAAAACTGTTTTTT. Translated: CASSPITTNEKLFF.

The chain is built from TRBV4-1 and TRBJ2-1; 9 positions match TRBD2. CDR3 length: 17 residues. CDR1 is MGHRA and CDR2 is YSYEKL in the germline V gene. V lost 1 base and J lost 4; bases outside the gene matches: 8. The chain's CDR3 is CASSQAPAGGGYNEQFF. The DNA of the CDR3 is TGCGCCAGCAGCCAAGCCCCTGCGGGAGGGGGGTACAATGAGCAGTTCTTC.

The chain combines TRBV9 with TRBJ2-3; TRBD2 matches at 11 bases. Germline V lookup: CDR1 SGDLS, CDR2 YYNGEE. The CDR3 extends over 19 amino acids. Losses at the gene ends were 0 bases for V and 0 bases for J; bases not matched to a gene: 9. For the CDR3, the DNA is TGTGCCAGCAGCGTAGCCGGGCTAGCGGGAGGCCTTAGCACAGATACGCAGTATTTT. As protein: CASSVAGLAGGLSTDTQYF.

The V call is TRBV5-1, the J call TRBJ1-2, with TRBD1 as a possible D gene (5 bases). Trimming took 5 bases from V and 2 from J, leaving 10 bases between them. Germline V CDR1 and CDR2: SGHRS, YFSETQ. The CDR3 has 13 residues. The CDR3 sequence: CASSRQQNYGYTF. In DNA, the CDR3 is TGCGCCAGCAGTAGACAGCAAAACTATGGCTACACCTTC.

The chain carries TRBV27 and TRBJ2-1; 10 positions agree with TRBD1. The CDR3 is 14 residues long. Germline CDR1 MNHEY, CDR2 SMNVEV (reference sequence). The V gene end was trimmed by 4 bases and the J gene end by 10 bases; junction bases not matched to a gene: 7. The CDR3 bases are TGTGCCAGCAGTTCAGACAGGGGGCTGAAGGAGCAGTTCTTC. Amino acids: CASSSDRGLKEQFF.

CDR3 region: CASSQGPRGGETQYF. CDR3 nucleotides: TGTGCCAGCAGCCAAGGTCCCAGGGGAGGGGAGACCCAGTACTTC. The chain couples TRBV7-3 to TRBJ2-5; perhaps TRBD2 as D (7 bases). Germline assignment: CDR1 SGHTA and CDR2 FQGTGA. CDR3 length: 15 residues. The V end was cut by 5 bases, the J end by 5 bases, with 18 bases between.

This chain uses TRBV4-2 with TRBJ2-1, with D uncertain. Per the germline V gene, CDR1 is LGHNA and CDR2 is YNFKEQ. The V end was cut by 0 bases, the J end by 8 bases, with 5 bases between. The CDR3 covers 12 residues. The CDR3 loop reads CASSQDRHEQFF. In nucleotides, the CDR3 is TGTGCCAGCAGCCAAGATCGCCATGAGCAGTTCTTC.

V usage is TRBV5-1 and J usage is TRBJ2-3, with 7 nucleotides matching TRBD1. Trimming removed 2 bases from V and 6 bases from J; junction bases left unmatched: 6. Germline V gene data show CDR1 as SGHRS and CDR2 as YFSETQ. The CDR3 extends over 14 amino acids. The CDR3 DNA follows: TGCGCCAGCAGCTTCCTAGGGGGCATGGATACGCAGTATTTT. Residues: CASSFLGGMDTQYF.

Worth noting for this clone: At the DNA level, this CDR3 is encoded by other sequences in the same sample as well. The J gene is TRBJ1-1, the V gene TRBV28, with a possible D match to TRBD1 (6 bases). Germline CDR1 reads MDHEN; CDR2 reads SYDVKM. Trimming removed 0 bases from V and 1 base from J, with 6 bases in between. CDR3 length: 14 residues. In nucleotides, the CDR3 is TGTGCCAGCAGTTTATGGACAGGGAACACTGAAGCTTTCTTT. Translated, it gives CASSLWTGNTEAFF.

The chain joins TRBV7-2 to TRBJ2-3; D possibly matches TRBD1 or TRBD2 (6 bases each). V was trimmed by 5 bases and J by 0 bases, leaving 12 bases between them. This CDR3 has 15 residues. Germline assignment: CDR1 SGHTA and CDR2 FQGNSA. CDR3 in amino acids: CASSHGGSSTDTQYF. CDR3 coding DNA: TGTGCCAGCAGCCACGGGGGCTCTAGCACAGATACGCAGTATTTT.

The V and J genes are TRBV5-5 and TRBJ2-5; D is undetermined. Looked up from germline, CDR1 is SGHKS and CDR2 is YYEKEE (reference sequence). V lost 2 bases and J 5 bases, leaving 10 bases between the germline ends. The CDR3 extends over 13 amino acids. The CDR3 reads CASSFGSAETQYF. In DNA, the CDR3 is TGTGCCAGCAGCTTTGGATCAGCGGAGACCCAGTACTTC. The entire variable domain, with the rest obtained from reference TRBV5-5 and TRBJ2-5, is as follows: DAGVTQSPTHLIKTRGQQVTLRCSPISGHKSVSWYQQVLGQGPQFIFQYYEKEERGRGNFPDRFSARQFPNYSSELNVNALLLGDSALYLCASSFGSAETQYFGPGTRLLVL.

This chain uses TRBV5-4 with TRBJ2-1; 9 bases match TRBD2. V was clipped by 4 bases and J by 3 bases; unmatched bases: 11. The germline V gene has CDR1 SGHNT and CDR2 YYREEE (reference sequence). The CDR3 spans 17 residues. The CDR3 coding sequence is TGTGCCAGCAGCCGTAGGCTCTTAGCGGGAGACTACAATGAGCAGTTCTTC. Translated, it gives CASSRRLLAGDYNEQFF. The full variable domain, with the rest looked up from reference TRBV5-4 and TRBJ2-1, is ETGVTQSPTHLIKTRGQQVTLRCSSQSGHNTVSWYQQALGQGPQFIFQYYREEENGRGNFPPRFSGLQFPNYSSELNVNALELDDSALYLCASSRRLLAGDYNEQFFGPGTRLTVL.

The chain carries TRBV2 and TRBJ1-2, with TRBD1 as a possible D gene (5 bases). CDR3 length equals 12 residues. Trimming took off 11 bases at V and 5 bases at J, with 15 bases between the two ends. The V gene's germline CDR1 is SNHLY and CDR2 FYNNEI. The chain's CDR3 is CAGGRTQYGYTF. CDR3 coding DNA: TGTGCCGGGGGACGGACTCAGTATGGCTACACCTTC.

This chain links TRBV19 with TRBJ1-5; tentative D call: TRBD1 (6 bases). Between the trimmed V and J ends, which lost 1 base and 7 bases, there was a span of 14 bases. CDR1 is LNHDA and CDR2 is SQIVND in the germline V gene (reference sequence). CDR3 length: 15 amino acids. As DNA, the CDR3 is TGTGCCAGTAGTATAGTTAATGGGGGCCAACAGCCCCAGCATTTT. Protein sequence: CASSIVNGGQQPQHF.